This TCR beta chain was obtained from a study of spatial heterogeneity in lung cancer. Study-wide context: Available follow-up PBMC samples were sequenced, at a median of approximately 24 months post-resection.

Between the trimmed V and J ends, which lost 6 bases and 4 bases, there was a span of 9 bases. Germline assignment: CDR1 MDHEN and CDR2 SYDVKM. The CDR3 covers 12 residues. This clonotype was counted ten times or more. Its antigen is not known. Time point denoted: blood at routine non-recurrence follow-up after resection. Frozen PBMC, nontumor lung or tumor provided whole RNA, which was sequenced unsorted. Single TCR cDNA molecules each had their own unique molecular identifier. TCRdb redid the calling of the 5' RACE reads with MiXCR, one entry per CDR3 protein. This sample has approximately 50,000 distinct CDR3 sequences, with around 7% found just once. Study-level points and caveats: Tumor TCRs that were ubiquitous and expanded showed up in blood more at resection than follow-up.

The material sequenced was PBMCs, taken at follow-up. J is TRBJ1-2 and V is TRBV28; the D is unclear. This receptor was identified in a female donor with early-stage non-small cell lung cancer. The CDR3 nucleotides are TGTGCCAGCAGCCTAAGGACCTATGGCTACACCTTC. It specifies CASSLRTYGYTF.